These T cell receptor beta chains were read from a single sample in a study of vaccination and CD4 T cells after COVID-19. Their cognate antigens are unknown. A single record per CDR3 protein comes from TCRdb applying MiXCR to the PCR reads. The sample has 13,000 to 15,000 distinct CDR3 sequences, roughly 29% seen once. The sequenced sample was cultured CD4+ T cells from blood. The receptors shown here come from a human donor with COVID-19. Each CDR3 is given with its conserved first and last residue. The D gene is left open where the match is weak. Some rows mark clone size as missing; the rest say once, few, many or name a class of expanded clone.

D	V	size	J	CDR3	DNA
TRBD2	TRBV15	few	TRBJ2-5	CATRPTSGGAGTQYF	TGTGCCACCAGACCTACTAGCGGGGGGGCCGGGACCCAGTACTTC
-	TRBV29-1	-	TRBJ1-1	CSVDYSDRNTEAFF	TGCAGCGTTGATTACTCAGACAGGAACACTGAAGCTTTCTTT
-	TRBV9	-	TRBJ1-2	CASSGPRVSYGYTF	TGTGCCAGCAGCGGTCCGAGGGTAAGCTATGGCTACACCTTC
TRBD1	TRBV11-2	-	TRBJ2-7	CASSLGSGGYEQYF	TGTGCCAGCAGCTTAGGTTCAGGGGGCTACGAGCAGTACTTC
-	TRBV30	-	TRBJ1-3	CAWMRSGVGNTIYF	TGTGCCTGGATGAGGTCAGGGGTTGGAAACACCATATATTTT
-	TRBV2	-	TRBJ2-4	CASSVQGGKNIQYF	TGTGCCAGCAGTGTACAGGGAGGGAAAAACATTCAGTACTTC
-	TRBV18	once	TRBJ1-5	CASSLYTGNNQPQHF	TGTGCCAGCTCACTTTATACAGGGAACAATCAGCCCCAGCATTTT
TRBD2	TRBV7-2	-	TRBJ2-3	CASSLGRGGTDTQYF	TGTGCCAGCAGCTTAGGGCGGGGGGGCACAGATACGCAGTATTTT
TRBD2	TRBV5-1	few	TRBJ2-3	CASSSYLAGGTDTQYF	TGCGCCAGCAGCTCCTATCTAGCGGGGGGCACAGATACGCAGTATTTT
-	TRBV6-5	-	TRBJ1-6	CASSYSPGYNDSPLHF	TGTGCCAGCAGTTACTCCCCAGGTTACAACGATTCACCCCTCCACTTT
-	TRBV6-1	medium-sized	TRBJ1-5	CASSDGQPQHF	TGTGCCAGCAGTGACGGTCAGCCCCAGCATTTT
-	TRBV5-1	-	TRBJ1-2	CASSLSETGDGYTF	TGCGCCAGCAGCTTGTCCGAAACCGGGGATGGCTACACCTTC
-	TRBV18	-	TRBJ1-5	CASSPGRGNQPQHF	TGTGCCAGCTCACCGGGCAGGGGAAATCAGCCCCAGCATTTT
-	TRBV6-1	-	TRBJ1-6	CASSEWPMGAYNSPLHF	TGTGCCAGCAGTGAATGGCCCATGGGGGCCTATAATTCACCCCTCCACTTT
TRBD2	TRBV2	few	TRBJ2-6	CASSDWEGYGANVLTF	TGTGCCAGCAGTGATTGGGAGGGTTATGGGGCCAACGTCCTGACTTTC
-	TRBV6-1	-	TRBJ1-1	CASSSKVNTEAFF	TGTGCCAGCAGTAGTAAGGTGAACACTGAAGCTTTCTTT
TRBD2	TRBV7-8	-	TRBJ2-3	CASSLERLASTDTQYF	TGTGCCAGCAGCTTAGAAAGACTAGCGAGCACAGATACGCAGTATTTT
TRBD2	TRBV7-7	-	TRBJ2-3	CATSGGSSTDTQYF	TGTGCTACTAGCGGGGGCTCGAGCACAGATACGCAGTATTTT
-	TRBV5-1	-	TRBJ2-5	CASSLVRGETQYF	TGCGCCAGCAGCTTGGTACGAGGGGAGACCCAGTACTTC
-	TRBV5-4	-	TRBJ2-1	CASSLGTTSYNEQFF	TGTGCCAGCAGCTTGGGGACTACCTCGTACAATGAGCAGTTCTTC
TRBD1	TRBV24-1	-	TRBJ1-1	CATSDTTGGNTEAFF	TGTGCCACCAGTGATACCACAGGGGGGAACACTGAAGCTTTCTTT